The 11 T cell receptor beta chains presented below share a single source sample, sequenced in a study of CD8+ T cells in alopecia areata. The treatment here: oral pan-JAK inhibitor, 5-10 mg twice daily. Reverse transcribed after extraction, RNA yielded cDNA as the sequencing template. Data came from immunoSEQ multiplex PCR; TCRdb stores just in-frame clones and leaves some out. This sample yields 150,000 or so clones, of which roughly 58% are seen a single time; more than 15% belongs to the top ten. Sequencing used CD4+ T cells sorted from blood, obtained at approximately week 55, from a patient treated with tofacitinib. These TCRs come from a human donor with alopecia areata.

CDR3 sequence reads: CASSQEQGTYEQYF. Here the CDR3 DNA reads TGTGCCAGCTCACAGGAACAGGGAACCTACGAGCAGTACTTC. The chain employs TRBV18 and TRBJ2-7; tentatively, D is TRBD1 (6 bases). There are 14 residues in the CDR3. Deletions cut 4 bases from V and 2 bases from J, with 12 bases between. Germline CDR1 and CDR2: KGHSH and LQKENI. Variable domain in full (rest from reference TRBV18 and TRBJ2-7): NAGVMQNPRHLVRRRGQEARLRCSPMKGHSHVYWYRQLPEEGLKFMVYLQKENIIDESGMPKERFSAEFPKEGPSILRIQQVVRGDSAAYFCASSQEQGTYEQYFGPGTRLTVT.

The chain carries TRBV5-1 and TRBJ1-2; TRBD1 matches 8 bases. V was pared by 4 bases and J by 7 bases, with 12 bases of the junction left unmatched. CDR1 SGHRS and CDR2 YFSETQ come from the germline V gene. CDR3 size: 15 residues. CDR3 region: CASSLPGQGHVGYTF. In DNA, the CDR3 is TGCGCCAGCAGCCTTCCCGGACAGGGCCACGTTGGCTACACCTTC.

Written as DNA, the CDR3 is TGTGCCTGGAGTGCCGAAAGCAGGCCCCAGCATTTT. Residues: CAWSAESRPQHF. V and J are TRBV30 and TRBJ1-5; D gene unclear. Trimming shortened V by 1 base and J by 9 bases, and 10 bases separated the two germline ends. This CDR3 comprises 12 residues. CDR1 and CDR2 from the germline V gene are GTSNPN and SVGIG (reference sequence).

This clone was seen only once. The rearrangement links TRBV5-4 to TRBJ1-2; D is undetermined. CDR1 and CDR2 (germline): SGHNT, YYREEE (reference sequence). The CDR3 totals 14 residues. V lost 9 bases, J lost 2 bases, and 17 bases lay in between. CDR3 loop: CATCLVGQNYGYTF. CDR3 nucleotides: TGTGCCACCTGCCTCGTCGGGCAGAACTATGGCTACACCTTC.

V is TRBV30 and J is TRBJ1-1, with no clear D. The germline gives CDR1 GTSNPN, CDR2 SVGIG (reference sequence). This CDR3 comprises 11 residues. V lost 6 bases and J 6 bases, leaving 11 bases between the germline ends. CDR3 amino acids: CACRGFAEAFF. The CDR3 DNA reads TGTGCCTGCCGGGGTTTCGCTGAAGCTTTCTTT.

The chain joins TRBV18 to TRBJ1-5; D is unclear. Trimming took 1 base from V and 7 from J, leaving 11 bases between them. Germline lookup yields CDR1 KGHSH and CDR2 LQKENI. The CDR3 spans 14 residues. The CDR3: CASSPQGAGQPQHF. In DNA, the CDR3 is TGTGCCAGCTCACCACAGGGAGCTGGCCAGCCCCAGCATTTT.

This clone was observed a few times. This chain uses TRBV5-5 with TRBJ2-7, with D possibly TRBD2 on 6 matching bases. Germline CDR1 SGHKS, CDR2 YYEKEE (reference sequence). V was cut by 0 bases and J by 6 bases, with 16 bases left in between. The CDR3 totals 15 residues. In nucleotides, the CDR3 is TGTGCCAGCAGCTTGGATAGCGGCCTCCCCCTCGAGCAGTACTTC. Protein product: CASSLDSGLPLEQYF.

The table lists this clone with a few counts. This chain joins TRBV30 and TRBJ1-1; 8 bases line up with TRBD1. V was pared by 4 bases and J by 3 bases, with 4 bases of the junction left unmatched. The CDR3 length is 13 residues. Germline V gene lookup returns CDR1 GTSNPN and CDR2 SVGIG (reference sequence). CDR3: CAWTRTGYTEAFF. DNA of the CDR3: TGTGCCTGGACCCGGACAGGGTACACTGAAGCTTTCTTT.

V usage is TRBV11-3 and J usage is TRBJ1-1; a possible D gene is TRBD1 (5 bases). V lost 5 bases to trimming and J lost 0 bases, with 10 bases between them. CDR3 length: 14 residues. Germline loops: CDR1 SGHNT, CDR2 YENEEA. The CDR3 is CASSTEGVNTEAFF. Here the CDR3 DNA reads TGTGCCAGCAGCACCGAAGGGGTGAACACTGAAGCTTTCTTT.

This rearrangement joins TRBV29-1 to TRBJ2-5, with D perhaps being TRBD1 or TRBD2 (5 bases each). Trimming left V 4 bases short and J 4 bases short, with 16 bases between. The CDR3 is 14 amino acids. CDR1 SQVTM and CDR2 ANQGSEA come from the germline V gene. CDR3 residues: CSVAVAQRGETQYF. The CDR3 DNA sequence: TGCAGCGTTGCCGTAGCCCAGAGGGGAGAGACCCAGTACTTC.

Written as DNA, the CDR3 is TGCGCCAGCAGCCCCTCTCCGGACAGGCTCACAGATACGCAGTATTTT. It codes for CASSPSPDRLTDTQYF. V is TRBV5-1 and J is TRBJ2-3; 7 bases map to TRBD1. CDR1 is SGHRS and CDR2 is YFSETQ in the germline V gene. The CDR3 length is 16 residues. The junction had 10 bases not matched to a gene; V was cut back by 4 bases and J by 2 bases.